The 9 T cell receptor beta chains in this list originate from one sample, sequenced in a study of blood T cell repertoires in COVID-19. Assay: immunoSEQ multiplex PCR; the TCRdb copy retains only in-frame clones and omits some. Among roughly 300,000 clones, 70% to 85% were seen once, and the ten largest hold approximately 1.5%. The sequenced material came from peripheral blood. These receptors all come from a human donor with COVID-19, enrolled during active disease. The donor label of this sample is uncertain.

The chain employs TRBV7-9 and TRBJ1-1; TRBD1 is a possible D gene (6 bases). CDR1 and CDR2 (germline): SEHNR, FQNEAQ (reference sequence). Between the trimmed V and J ends, which lost 1 base and 6 bases, there was a span of 15 bases. The CDR3 loop spans 15 amino acids. CDR3 region: CASSLVGQAPSEAFF. The CDR3 DNA is TGTGCCAGCAGCTTAGTGGGACAAGCTCCCTCTGAAGCTTTCTTT.

This clone was recorded only once. CDR3 sequence: CASSIGGSGRAQETQYF. The CDR3 nucleotides are TGTGCCAGTAGTATTGGGGGTAGCGGGAGGGCCCAAGAGACCCAGTACTTC. J is TRBJ2-5 and V is TRBV19, with 11 bases fitting TRBD2. The CDR3 spans 17 residues. The germline CDR1 and CDR2 sequences are LNHDA and SQIVND (reference sequence). Trimming removed 3 bases from V and 1 base from J; junction bases left unmatched: 7.

The chain uses TRBV11-1 and TRBJ1-2, with 7 bases lining up with TRBD1. In germline, CDR1 is SGHAT, CDR2 FQDESV (reference sequence). The CDR3 consists of 13 residues. V was pared by 5 bases and J by 10 bases, with 10 bases of the junction left unmatched. The CDR3 DNA is TGTGCCAGCAGCGCCGGGACAGCGGACGTCTACACCTTC. Translating it yields CASSAGTADVYTF.

The CDR3 sequence: CASSLRIQGTRDEQFF. CDR3 nucleotides: TGTGCCAGCAGTTTACGAATACAGGGAACCCGAGATGAGCAGTTCTTC. The chain uses TRBV28 and TRBJ2-1, with D possibly matching TRBD1 (6 bases). The CDR3 runs 16 residues. V shed 2 bases and J shed 8 bases, with 19 bases lying between them. Germline CDR1 and CDR2: MDHEN and SYDVKM. The entire variable domain, with the rest obtained from reference TRBV28 and TRBJ2-1, is as follows: DVKVTQSSRYLVKRTGEKVFLECVQDMDHENMFWYRQDPGLGLRLIYFSYDVKMKEKGDIPEGYSVSREKKERFSLILESASTNQTSMYLCASSLRIQGTRDEQFFGPGTRLTVL.

This clone was seen once. This chain connects TRBV23-1 to TRBJ2-1, with 11 bases aligning to TRBD2. Being an ORF, TRBV23-1 has a function that is uncertain. The V and J ends lost 4 bases and 5 bases, in that order; junction bases with no gene match: 7. This CDR3 is 16 amino acids long. DNA for the CDR3: TGCGCCAGCAGTCCCCTTAGCGGGAGGGCCGACAATGAGCAGTTCTTC. Translating gives CASSPLSGRADNEQFF.

This rearrangement joins TRBV5-4 to TRBJ2-2; D is ambiguous. V shed 4 bases and J shed 6 bases, with 10 bases lying between them. The CDR3 loop spans 13 amino acids. The germline gives CDR1 SGHNT, CDR2 YYREEE (reference sequence). The CDR3 reads CASSPNSPGELFF. The CDR3 nucleotides read TGTGCCAGCAGCCCGAACTCGCCCGGGGAGCTGTTTTTT.

V gene TRBV7-2 combines with J gene TRBJ2-5; maybe TRBD2 (5 bases). Germline V gene sequence: CDR1 SGHTA, CDR2 FQGNSA. V lost 0 bases to trimming and J lost 3 bases, with 11 bases between them. The length of the CDR3 is 15 residues. The CDR3 loop reads CASSLAGLEEETQYF. The CDR3 DNA reads as TGTGCCAGCAGCTTAGCGGGGTTGGAGGAAGAGACCCAGTACTTC. Filled out from reference TRBV7-2 and TRBJ2-5, the complete variable domain reads GAGVSQSPSNKVTEKGKDVELRCDPISGHTALYWYRQSLGQGLEFLIYFQGNSAPDKSGLPSDRFSAERTGGSVSTLTIQRTQQEDSAVYLCASSLAGLEEETQYFGPGTRLLVL.

Turning to this clone: Other DNA sequences from this sample encode an identical CDR3 as well. The CDR3 reads CASSFGGSTDTQYF. CDR3 DNA sequence: TGTGCCAGCAGTTTCGGCGGGAGTACAGATACGCAGTATTTT. The V and J genes are TRBV28 and TRBJ2-3; 7 nucleotides line up with TRBD2. Germline V lookup: CDR1 MDHEN, CDR2 SYDVKM. CDR3 length: 14 residues. V was pared by 3 bases and J by 3 bases, with 3 bases of the junction left unmatched.

The chain recombines TRBV5-1 with TRBJ2-1, with D maybe TRBD1 (5 bases). Trimming cost V 3 bases and J 10 bases, with 11 bases left between them. Looked up from germline, CDR1 is SGHRS and CDR2 is YFSETQ. This CDR3 contains 12 residues. CDR3 sequence (DNA): TGCGCCAGCAGCTCCGACAGTTGGGAGCAGTTCTTC. Translated, it gives CASSSDSWEQFF.